The 6 T cell receptor beta chains below were found in one sample sequenced in a study of early T cells in non-severe SARS-CoV-2 infection. TCRdb used MiXCR to reprocess the 5' RACE reads, holding one entry per CDR3 protein. The sample yields approximately 97,000 distinct CDR3 sequences, 9.5% to 12% seen once. The sequenced sample was whole blood, obtained at baseline. The receptors shown here come from an adult who was a healthcare worker with PCR-confirmed SARS-CoV-2 infection or an uninfected control (not recorded which).

The chain joins TRBV18 to TRBJ1-6; D may be TRBD1 (5 bases). The CDR3 has 18 residues. Germline V gene lookup returns CDR1 KGHSH and CDR2 LQKENI. V lost 3 bases to trimming and J lost 5 bases, with 20 bases between them. The CDR3 region has the DNA TGTGCCAGCTCACCTCGCGCAGGGAGAGGTTTGGATAATTCACCCCTCCACTTT. Its translation is CASSPRAGRGLDNSPLHF.

This clonotype was picked up a small number of times. The gene calls are TRBV5-6 and TRBJ2-3; a possible D gene is TRBD2 (5 bases). This CDR3 has 13 amino acids. Germline CDR1 is SGHDT and CDR2 is YYEEEE. V was clipped by 4 bases and J by 6 bases, with 12 bases between them. CDR3 amino acids: CASSIRRGDTQYF. CDR3 nucleotide sequence: TGTGCCAGCAGCATCCGTAGAGGGGATACGCAGTATTTT.

The V and J genes are TRBV7-2 and TRBJ1-2; a possible D gene is TRBD1 (5 bases). The V end lost 3 bases, the J end lost 6 bases, and 14 bases lay between the germline ends. Germline V lookup: CDR1 SGHTA, CDR2 FQGNSA. This CDR3 contains 14 residues. CDR3 loop: CASSFSRLGDGYTF. The CDR3 nucleotides are TGTGCCAGCAGCTTTAGCCGGTTAGGGGATGGCTACACCTTC.

The V call is TRBV27, the J call TRBJ1-6, with 9 nucleotides matching TRBD1. V lost 0 bases to trimming and J lost 13 bases; unmatched junction nucleotides: 10. Germline loops: CDR1 MNHEY, CDR2 SMNVEV (reference sequence). The CDR3 totals 16 residues. The CDR3 loop is CASSLSPGQGIRPLHF. DNA for the CDR3: TGTGCCAGCAGTTTATCCCCGGGACAGGGAATTCGGCCCCTCCACTTT.

This clonotype was counted between two and nine times. The gene calls are TRBV23-1 and TRBJ2-7; 10 positions agree with TRBD1. TRBV23-1 is annotated as an ORF whose role is uncertain. The CDR3 is 17 amino acids. J lost 3 bases, V lost 0 bases, and 8 bases had no gene match. The CDR3, as DNA: TGCGCCAGCAGTCAATCGGGGGGACAGGGGAGAGGCTACGAGCAGTACTTC. Its translation is CASSQSGGQGRGYEQYF.

This sequence joins TRBV7-7 and TRBJ2-3, with TRBD2 identical over 7 bases. Germline-derived CDR1 and CDR2 are SSHAT and FNYEAQ (reference sequence). The V segment lost 5 bases and the J segment 0 bases; nucleotides outside the gene matches: 5. The CDR3 totals 15 residues. The CDR3 sequence: CASSPTSSSTDTQYF. The DNA of the CDR3 is TGTGCCAGCAGCCCGACTAGCAGCAGCACAGATACGCAGTATTTT. Together with reference TRBV7-7 and TRBJ2-3, the CDR3 gives the full variable domain: GAGVSQSPRYKVTKRGQDVTLRCDPISSHATLYWYQQALGQGPEFLTYFNYEAQPDKSGLPSDRFSAERPEGSISTLTIQRTEQRDSAMYRCASSPTSSSTDTQYFGPGTRLTVL.